This TCR beta chain was identified during a study of response to subunit inactivated influenza vaccine. This clonotype has ten or more counts. The junction shows a germline mismatch at one end, possibly a read error. TCRdb re-called the RT-PCR reads through MiXCR, storing one row per CDR3 protein. Counted here are more than 250,000 distinct CDR3 sequences, about a fifth occurring once; the ten biggest clones make up roughly 10%. The CDR3 is 16 residues long. Germline V gives CDR1 DFQATT, CDR2 SNEGSKA (reference sequence). J is TRBJ1-2 and V is TRBV20-1, with TRBD1 matching over 10 bases. The receptor was derived from a man between 50 and 69 years old who received an inactivated influenza vaccine. The sequencing here drew on PBMCs from blood, taken about 19 months after vaccination. The CDR3 is CSAGDAPGQGTYGYTF. The CDR3 DNA reads as TGCAGTGCTGGAGATGCGCCGGGACAGGGGACGTATGGCTACACCTTC.